The rows below give T cell receptor beta chains drawn from one sample of a study of blood T cell repertoires in COVID-19. TCRdb's table, derived via immunoSEQ multiplex PCR, lists solely in-frame clones and lacks some. The data hold approximately 130,000 clones, with roughly 80% observed a single time. The specimen sequenced was peripheral blood. These TCRs come from a human donor in a cohort sampled during active COVID-19. Each CDR3 is given with its conserved first and last residue. D genes are given only for firm matches. Clone size appears in some rows only: once, few, many, or a class for an expanded clone.

J,size,D,V,DNA,CDR3
TRBJ1-1,-,TRBD1,TRBV12-5,TGTGCTAGTGGTTTGGTAGGGCGAACAGGGGGTATCCTGAACACTGAAGCTTTCTTT,CASGLVGRTGGILNTEAFF
TRBJ1-5,-,TRBD1,TRBV5-6,TGTGCCAGCAGCGGGGGACAGGGGGGTCAGCCCCAGCATTTT,CASSGGQGGQPQHF
TRBJ1-1,-,-,TRBV30,TGTGCCTGGAGTGCTCCCCCCGGGGCTGAAGCTTTCTTT,CAWSAPPGAEAFF
TRBJ2-7,-,-,TRBV30,TGTGCCTGGAGTGTTGGACAGACCTACGAGCAGTACTTC,CAWSVGQTYEQYF
TRBJ1-1,-,-,TRBV7-9,TGTGCCAGCAGCCGACCGACCAACAGTCCCATGAACACTGAAGCTTTCTTT,CASSRPTNSPMNTEAFF
TRBJ2-7,-,TRBD2,TRBV11-2,TGTGCCAGCAGCCTTGCCACCGAACTAGCGGGTCGCTCCTACGAGCAGTACTTC,CASSLATELAGRSYEQYF
TRBJ2-7,-,-,TRBV4-1,TGCGCCAGCAGCCAAGTGAGATACTCCTACGAGCAGTACTTC,CASSQVRYSYEQYF
TRBJ2-7,-,-,TRBV30,TGTGCCTGGAAGGGGGGGACCTACGAGCAGTACTTC,CAWKGGTYEQYF
TRBJ1-2,-,-,TRBV6-5,TGTGCCAGCAGTCTAAGGACGGGGGAGGGCTACACCTTC,CASSLRTGEGYTF
TRBJ2-2,-,-,TRBV6-5,TGTGCCAGCTGGTCGGGGAACACCGGGGAGCTGTTTTTT,CASWSGNTGELFF
TRBJ2-7,-,-,TRBV19,TGTGCCAGTAGTATATCCGACCGACCCAGTCTAGGCTACGAGCAGTACTTC,CASSISDRPSLGYEQYF
TRBJ1-5,few,-,TRBV27,TGTGCCAGCAGTTTACGGGGGCCGGGGGGTCAGCCCCAGCATTTT,CASSLRGPGGQPQHF
TRBJ2-2,few,-,TRBV6-5,TGTGCCAGCAGTTACAGCGGGCGGACCGGGGAGCTGTTTTTT,CASSYSGRTGELFF
TRBJ1-4,-,TRBD1,TRBV10-2,TGCGCCAGCACAGAGGGACAGGGCGGTTATGAAAAACTGTTTTTT,CASTEGQGGYEKLFF
TRBJ2-7,-,-,TRBV30,TGTGCCTGGACCCCGACACGAGTCTCCTTCTACGAGCAGTACTTC,CAWTPTRVSFYEQYF
TRBJ2-6,-,TRBD1,TRBV5-1,TGCGCCAGCAGCAAGAGACAGGGGGCTGGGGCCAACGTCCTGACTTTC,CASSKRQGAGANVLTF
TRBJ1-1,-,-,TRBV6-1,TGTGCCAGCAGTGAGTACGGGGTGGGGAGAAAAGCTTTCTTT,CASSEYGVGRKAFF
TRBJ1-2,-,TRBD1,TRBV7-2,TGTGCCAGCAGCTTAATTACAGGGGGCTCCTATGGCTACACCTTC,CASSLITGGSYGYTF
TRBJ1-5,-,-,TRBV24-1,TGTGCCACCAGTCCGGGGGGTATAAGGCATCAGCCCCAGCATTTT,CATSPGGIRHQPQHF
TRBJ2-7,few,TRBD1,TRBV7-8,TGTGCCAGCAACCTAGGACAGGGAGGCTACGAGCAGTACTTC,CASNLGQGGYEQYF
TRBJ2-5,-,-,TRBV28,TGTGCCAGCGTCTCTCGAAGGGCGGGACAAGAGACCCAGTACTTC,CASVSRRAGQETQYF
TRBJ1-3,-,-,TRBV3-1/TRBV3-2,TGTGCCAGCAGCCCGGACTTTTTTATCCTCTCTGGAAACACCATATATTTT,CASSPDFFILSGNTIYF
TRBJ1-2,-,TRBD1,TRBV5-1,TGCGCCAGCAGCTTGGTGACAGGGGCTAACTATGGCTACACCTTC,CASSLVTGANYGYTF
TRBJ1-2,-,-,TRBV19,TGTGCCAGTAGTGCCCCAGGAGGGAGGAACTATGGCTACACCTTC,CASSAPGGRNYGYTF
TRBJ2-2,few,-,TRBV28,TGTGCCAGCAGTCCCCTGAGGGAGTCAACCGGGGAGCTGTTTTTT,CASSPLRESTGELFF
TRBJ2-7,once,-,TRBV25-1,TGTGCCAGCAGTGATACCGCGCACGAGCAGTACTTC,CASSDTAHEQYF
TRBJ2-3,many,-,TRBV27,TGTGCCAGCAGTTTCAACACAGATACGCAGTATTTT,CASSFNTDTQYF
TRBJ1-2,-,-,TRBV12-5,TGTGCTAGTGGTTGGTCAGCAGAGGATGGCTACACCTTC,CASGWSAEDGYTF
TRBJ2-7,-,-,TRBV19,TGTGCCAGTAGTGTTCTGGGAGTTGGGAACTCCTACGAGCAGTACTTC,CASSVLGVGNSYEQYF
TRBJ1-1,few,-,TRBV11-3,TGTGCCAGCAGCACGCCGGGGGGGCTCAGCACTGAAGCTTTCTTT,CASSTPGGLSTEAFF
TRBJ2-7,once,-,TRBV19,TGTGCCAGTACGCAGGGGAGCTCCTACGAGCAGTACTTC,CASTQGSSYEQYF
TRBJ1-2,-,-,TRBV13,TGTGCCAGCAGCTTACGGGAGGGCGTGTATAACTATGGCTACACCTTC,CASSLREGVYNYGYTF
TRBJ2-7,-,-,TRBV14,TGTGCCAGCAGCCACGGGAGTTACGAGCAGTACTTC,CASSHGSYEQYF
TRBJ1-1,-,TRBD1,TRBV7-8,TGTGCCAGCAGCTTAACCGGGACAGGGGTTCCTGAAGCTTTCTTT,CASSLTGTGVPEAFF
TRBJ2-7,-,TRBD2,TRBV30,TGTGCCTGGAGTCGAATTAGCGGGAGACGGGAGCAGTACTTC,CAWSRISGRREQYF
TRBJ2-2,-,TRBD2,TRBV6-5,TGTGCCGTCGGGCCAGCGGGAGATACCGGGGAGCTGTTTTTT,CAVGPAGDTGELFF
TRBJ1-1,-,-,TRBV29-1,TGCAGCGTTGAAGGGGCCGGGGAGACTGAAGCTTTCTTT,CSVEGAGETEAFF
TRBJ2-7,-,-,TRBV7-9,TGTGCCAGCAGCCCGCGGGGCGGGGGCAACTACGAGCAGTACTTC,CASSPRGGGNYEQYF
TRBJ1-4,-,TRBD1,TRBV28,TGTGCCAGCAGGACCCTACAGGGGGTTGGAAAACTGTTTTTT,CASRTLQGVGKLFF
TRBJ2-3,-,TRBD2,TRBV10-2,TGCGCCAGCAGCGGACTAGCGGGAGATACGCAGTATTTT,CASSGLAGDTQYF
TRBJ1-4,-,TRBD1,TRBV6-1,TGTGCCAGCAGTGAACCTTACAGGGGCAACGAAAAACTGTTTTTT,CASSEPYRGNEKLFF
TRBJ1-5,once,-,TRBV6-6,TGTGCCAGCAGTTACGGAGGGGGGGCGAGAGATCAGCCCCAGCATTTT,CASSYGGGARDQPQHF
TRBJ1-3,once,-,TRBV29-1,TGCAGCGTTGCAGGGGTAGGAAACACCATATATTTT,CSVAGVGNTIYF
TRBJ1-2,-,-,TRBV4-1,TGCGCCAGCAGCCAAGAACTCCGGACAGCCAACTATGGCTACACCTTC,CASSQELRTANYGYTF
TRBJ1-5,-,TRBD1,TRBV7-4,TGTGCCAGCAGCCCCCGGACAGGGAGACCCCACCATGGCAATCAGCCCCAGCATTTT,CASSPRTGRPHHGNQPQHF
TRBJ1-4,-,TRBD1,TRBV7-8,TGTGCCAGCAGCTTGCCACAGGGGTTTAATGAAAAACTGTTTTTT,CASSLPQGFNEKLFF
TRBJ1-1,-,-,TRBV6-6,TGTGCCAGCAGTTATCCGCCGGGAGTGGAAGCTTTCTTT,CASSYPPGVEAFF
TRBJ1-6,-,TRBD1,TRBV6-5,TGTGCCAGCAGTTACGGACAGGGCCGGGGAAGTTCACCCCTCCACTTT,CASSYGQGRGSSPLHF
TRBJ2-7,-,TRBD2,TRBV28,TGTGCCAGCAGTTTGGGACTACGAGAGCAGTACTTC,CASSLGLREQYF
TRBJ1-1,-,TRBD1,TRBV6-5,TGTGCCAGCAGCGCAAGGGGGCTGGGCACTGAAGCTTTCTTT,CASSARGLGTEAFF